The 11 T cell receptor beta chains listed next were all sequenced from one sample in a study of T cell repertoires in cytomegalovirus infection. TCRdb processed the reads anew with MiXCR; each CDR3 protein has one entry. The table includes around 280,000 distinct CDR3 sequences, roughly an eighth detected once. Sequencing used PBMCs. The receptors originated from a human donor in good health (CMV status not recorded). Some clones in this sample may be carry-over from other donors' samples.

There are a few counts of this clonotype. The chain links TRBV20-1 to TRBJ2-7, with 11 nucleotides matching TRBD2. Germline CDR1 is DFQATT and CDR2 is SNEGSKA (reference sequence). V was pared by 6 bases and J by 6 bases, with 7 bases of the junction left unmatched. The CDR3 is made up of 13 amino acids. The CDR3 coding sequence is TGCAGTGCAAATAGCGGGAGGGCCCTCGAGCAGTACTTC. Protein: CSANSGRALEQYF.

This chain joins TRBV20-1 and TRBJ1-1, with TRBD1 matching 8 bases. CDR1 is DFQATT and CDR2 is SNEGSKA in the germline V gene (reference sequence). CDR3 length: 16 amino acids. The junction had 9 bases not matched to a gene; V was cut back by 0 bases and J by 3 bases. CDR3 amino acids: CSARDGGRGLDTEAFF. CDR3 nucleotide sequence: TGCAGTGCTAGAGATGGGGGCAGGGGGCTGGACACTGAAGCTTTCTTT.

This clonotype showed up many times. The chain is built from TRBV12-3 or TRBV12-4 and TRBJ1-5; D ambiguous. CDR3 length: 15 residues. Trimming took off 6 bases at V and 0 bases at J, with 12 bases between the two ends. The chain's CDR3 is CASSPESGSNQPQHF. CDR3 bases: TGTGCCAGCAGCCCAGAAAGCGGTAGCAATCAGCCCCAGCATTTT.

This sequence joins TRBV28 and TRBJ2-7; TRBD2 agrees at 7 bases. The CDR3 runs to 14 residues. V dropped 2 bases and J dropped 6; count of bases not matched to a gene: 7. From germline, CDR1 is MDHEN and CDR2 SYDVKM. The CDR3 bases are TGTGCCAGCAGTTTACATAGCGGGCAGGGCGAGCAGTACTTC. Its protein is CASSLHSGQGEQYF.

The sample holds a few counts of this clonotype. The chain links TRBV19 to TRBJ2-2; the D is unclear. V lost 1 base and J lost 1, with 4 bases in between. The CDR3 extends over 14 amino acids. Looked up from germline, CDR1 is LNHDA and CDR2 is SQIVND (reference sequence). CDR3 nucleotides: TGTGCCAGTAGTATAGTCCTGAACACCGGGGAGCTGTTTTTT. Protein: CASSIVLNTGELFF.

This clonotype was observed at least ten times. V usage is TRBV6-6 and J usage is TRBJ2-7; 9 nucleotides match TRBD1. Trimming took 6 bases from V and 5 from J; bases not matched to a gene: 8. Germline CDR1 MNHNY, CDR2 SVGAGI (reference sequence). CDR3 length equals 14 residues. The CDR3 DNA reads TGTGCCAGCAGAACCGGGACAGGGACCAACGAGCAGTACTTC. Protein: CASRTGTGTNEQYF.

This clonotype was counted at least ten times. The V and J genes are TRBV7-2 and TRBJ1-3; the match to TRBD1 covers 7 bases. The CDR3 spans 15 residues. Germline lookup yields CDR1 SGHTA and CDR2 FQGNSA. V was clipped by 2 bases and J by 2 bases; unmatched bases: 3. The CDR3 DNA sequence: TGTGCCAGCAGCTTAAGGACAGGCCCTGGAAACACCATATATTTT. Translating it yields CASSLRTGPGNTIYF.

This chain connects TRBV6-1 to TRBJ2-7; TRBD1 matches at 7 bases. This CDR3 spans 11 amino acids. The V segment lost 8 bases and the J segment 6 bases; nucleotides outside the gene matches: 4. Germline loops: CDR1 MNHNS, CDR2 SASEGT. CDR3 sequence: CASARGSEQYF. The CDR3 region has the DNA TGTGCCAGCGCCAGGGGGTCCGAGCAGTACTTC.

This clonotype was seen many times. The chain joins TRBV12-3 or TRBV12-4 to TRBJ2-3; weak D call: TRBD2 (5 bases). This CDR3 is 15 amino acids long. V was trimmed by 5 bases and J by 6 bases, leaving 18 bases between them. The chain's CDR3 is CASSRGTGEGDTQYF. DNA of the CDR3: TGTGCCAGCAGTCGGGGAACCGGGGAAGGGGATACGCAGTATTTT.

Many counts were recorded for this clonotype. The V gene is TRBV6-2 or TRBV6-3, the J gene TRBJ2-1; 8 bases are a match to TRBD2. CDR1 is MNHEY and CDR2 is SVGEGT in the germline V gene. J gave up 10 bases and V 0 bases, and 5 bases lay outside the gene matches. CDR3 length: 14 residues. Here the CDR3 reads CASSYSNSGSEQFF. CDR3 DNA sequence: TGTGCCAGCAGTTACTCGAACAGCGGGAGCGAGCAGTTCTTC.

This clonotype was recorded at least ten times. The rearrangement links TRBV7-6 to TRBJ1-1, with D unclear. The CDR3 totals 13 residues. CDR1 is SGHVS and CDR2 is FNYEAQ in the germline V gene. The V gene lost 3 bases and the J gene lost 5 bases, with 10 bases spanning the gap. The CDR3 coding sequence is TGTGCCAGCAGCTTTGGGATTACGACTGAAGCTTTCTTT. Protein product: CASSFGITTEAFF.